The sequence of this TCR beta chain was determined in a study of high-grade serous ovarian cancer treatment subgroups. Assay: immunoSEQ multiplex PCR; the TCRdb copy retains only in-frame clones and omits some. The sample carries approximately 30,000 clones, around 80% recorded once. The CDR3 covers 15 residues. Germline V CDR1 and CDR2: GTSNPN, SVGIG (reference sequence). V gave up 2 bases and J gave up 6 bases; unmatched junction bases: 7. The tumor samples were collected prior to definitive surgery or chemotherapy. This receptor was taken from a human donor with high-grade serous ovarian cancer. Sequenced input: tumor tissue. V gene TRBV30 combines with J gene TRBJ2-4; 10 nucleotides agree with TRBD2. CDR3 DNA sequence: TGTGCCTGGAGTTCCAATGGACTAGCGGCAAACATTCAGTACTTC. It specifies CAWSSNGLAANIQYF.